The sample holds one count of the clone carrying this T cell receptor (beta chain). What it recognizes is unknown. The entry originates in a study of tumor-infiltrating lymphocytes in primary liver carcinoma. Turning to the study itself: T1-T3 N0M0 was the stage of the tumors, which were about 4 to 10 cm across.

Deletions cut 6 bases from V and 6 bases from J, with 12 bases between. Germline CDR1 and CDR2: DFQATT and SNEGSKA (reference sequence). The CDR3 spans 12 residues. Constant-region priming of around 500 ng total RNA yielded TCR beta cDNA. Researchers made the TCR beta libraries by running three nested multiplex PCR rounds with slightly modified ARM-PCR. Both of the initial two PCR rounds ran for approximately 11 cycles and employed TRBV1-TRBV30 forward primers alongside a C-beta reverse primer. TCRdb recomputed calls from the multiplex PCR reads with MiXCR, one row per CDR3 protein. The profile shows 45,000 or so distinct CDR3 sequences, 75% of them singletons. Between roughly 20 and 32 mg of unsorted bulk tissue served as the source from which RNA and DNA were co-extracted. The patients had histopathologically diagnosed primary liver carcinoma, and their disease was treated by surgical resection.

Findings and caveats of the study: It was tumor-adjacent and tumor-blood pairs that overlapped less than tumor region pairs did.

The clonotype comes from a woman under 40 with primary liver carcinoma and hepatitis B virus infection. The sequenced sample was tumor-adjacent normal liver tissue. The chain carries TRBV20-1 and TRBJ2-1; D is unclear. CDR3 coding DNA: TGCAGTGCCCAGCCAAGGAGCAATGAGCAGTTCTTC. Its protein product is CSAQPRSNEQFF.